These 32 T cell receptor beta chains were sequenced from one sample in a study of shared clonotypes between healthy human individuals. Clones were sequenced by immunoSEQ multiplex PCR, and TCRdb holds only the in-frame ones, with some missing. The table has approximately 1,500,000 clones, 96% seen once. Sequencing input: naive CD4+ T cells sorted from blood. The subset denotes: CD45RA+ positively selected. Source of these receptors: a man aged 30-40 years in good health.

CDR3: CASSRDRGSGELFF. The CDR3 DNA is TGCGCCAGCAGTCGGGACAGGGGTTCCGGGGAGCTGTTTTTT. J is TRBJ2-2 and V is TRBV5-1; TRBD1 agrees at 10 bases. This CDR3 is 14 amino acids long. Germline V CDR1 and CDR2: SGHRS, YFSETQ. V lost 5 bases to trimming and J lost 6 bases; unmatched junction nucleotides: 4. Together with reference TRBV5-1 and TRBJ2-2, the CDR3 gives the full variable domain: KAGVTQTPRYLIKTRGQQVTLSCSPISGHRSVSWYQQTPGQGLQFLFEYFSETQRNKGNFPGRFSGRQFSNSRSEMNVSTLELGDSALYLCASSRDRGSGELFFGEGSRLTVL.

The chain has TRBV2 and TRBJ2-3; D is possibly TRBD1 (5 bases). In germline, CDR1 is SNHLY, CDR2 FYNNEI. CDR3 size: 14 residues. The ends were cut back, 6 bases at V and 0 bases at J, with 10 bases in the middle. In DNA form, the CDR3 reads TGTGCCAGCAGGGTAGACAGAAGCACAGATACGCAGTATTTT. This gives the protein CASRVDRSTDTQYF.

This sequence joins TRBV18 and TRBJ1-1; D possibly corresponds to TRBD1 (6 bases). Trimming removed 5 bases from V and 0 bases from J, with 13 bases in between. The CDR3 extends over 15 amino acids. CDR1 and CDR2 from the germline V gene are KGHSH and LQKENI. CDR3 loop: CASSANRDVNTEAFF. The CDR3, as DNA: TGTGCCAGCTCAGCAAACAGGGACGTGAACACTGAAGCTTTCTTT.

This sequence joins TRBV10-3 and TRBJ1-2; D call uncertain. CDR3 length: 12 residues. Trimming left V 3 bases short and J 8 bases short, with 10 bases between. From germline, CDR1 is ENHRY and CDR2 SYGVKD. Here the CDR3 reads CAISDWNEGYTF. DNA for the CDR3: TGTGCCATCAGTGATTGGAATGAAGGCTACACCTTC.

This sequence joins TRBV15 and TRBJ2-1; 12 nucleotides agree with TRBD2. Per germline, CDR1 LNHNV and CDR2 YYDKDF (reference sequence). V shed 0 bases and J 6 bases; nucleotides not matched to a gene: 3. This CDR3 has 16 residues. CDR3 DNA: TGTGCCACCAGCAGAGATCCTAGCGGGAGGGCCAATGAGCAGTTCTTC. The encoded protein is CATSRDPSGRANEQFF.

The V and J genes are TRBV19 and TRBJ1-5; 8 bases line up with TRBD1. Germline CDR1 is LNHDA and CDR2 is SQIVND (reference sequence). CDR3 length: 15 amino acids. With 4 bases clipped from V and 1 base from J, the junction kept 3 bases outside the gene matches. The CDR3 DNA follows: TGTGCCAGTAGTAAAGACAGGGGAAGCAATCAGCCCCAGCATTTT. This codes for CASSKDRGSNQPQHF.

As concerns this clone: Other DNA sequences within the sample encode an identical CDR3. The chain joins TRBV7-2 to TRBJ1-2, with unresolved D. The CDR3 extends over 13 amino acids. V was trimmed by 1 base and J by 2 bases, leaving 5 bases between them. Germline CDR1 is SGHTA and CDR2 is FQGNSA. The CDR3 coding sequence is TGTGCCAGCAGCTTAGGGCCGAACTATGGCTACACCTTC. Translating gives CASSLGPNYGYTF.

This clone was seen only once. V usage is TRBV9 and J usage is TRBJ2-7; TRBD2 is a possible D gene (5 bases). The CDR3 is 13 residues long. The germline V gene has CDR1 SGDLS and CDR2 YYNGEE. V lost 4 bases and J 0 bases, leaving 8 bases between the germline ends. CDR3: CASSRDLSYEQYF. CDR3 nucleotide sequence: TGTGCCAGCAGCCGGGATCTCTCCTACGAGCAGTACTTC.

This clone occurred a few times. The same CDR3 arises from other DNA sequences in this sample as well. The rearrangement joins TRBV19 to TRBJ2-3; no definite D call. Germline V gene sequence: CDR1 LNHDA, CDR2 SQIVND (reference sequence). This CDR3 spans 11 amino acids. Trimming took off 1 base at V and 5 bases at J, with 1 base between the two ends. CDR3 protein: CASSIGDTQYF. The CDR3 coding sequence is TGTGCCAGTAGTATAGGAGATACGCAGTATTTT.

The V gene is TRBV10-1, the J gene TRBJ2-7, with 7 bases aligning to TRBD2. This CDR3 comprises 15 residues. Germline V gives CDR1 WNHNN, CDR2 SYGVQD (reference sequence). V was clipped by 3 bases and J by 4 bases; unmatched bases: 9. Written as DNA, the CDR3 is TGCGCCAGCAGTGATTATCGAGGGAGGGCGTACGAGCAGTACTTC. This encodes CASSDYRGRAYEQYF.

The V gene is TRBV30, the J gene TRBJ2-1, with D tentatively TRBD2 (6 bases). CDR1 and CDR2 (germline): GTSNPN, SVGIG (reference sequence). The CDR3 has 14 residues. The V end lost 4 bases, the J end lost 4 bases, and 14 bases lay between the germline ends. The CDR3 protein is CAWTQVGGYNEQFF. The CDR3 DNA is TGTGCCTGGACCCAGGTGGGGGGATACAATGAGCAGTTCTTC.

The gene calls are TRBV5-1 and TRBJ2-2; D assignment may be TRBD1 or TRBD2 (5 bases each). The V end was cut by 8 bases, the J end by 7 bases, with 18 bases between. Germline V gene data show CDR1 as SGHRS and CDR2 as YFSETQ. This CDR3 comprises 14 residues. CDR3 coding DNA: TGCGCCAGTAAATCGGGACGGGAACTCGGGGAGCTGTTTTTT. This sequence encodes CASKSGRELGELFF.

This clone was observed a single time. The rearrangement uses TRBV18 and TRBJ2-3, with unresolved D. Germline CDR1 is KGHSH and CDR2 is LQKENI. The CDR3 is 12 residues long. V lost 5 bases to trimming and J lost 4 bases, with 7 bases between them. As DNA, the CDR3 is TGTGCCAGCTCAAGTCCGGCAGATACGCAGTATTTT. Protein: CASSSPADTQYF.

Comment on this clone: Distinct nucleotide sequences in the sample also encode this CDR3. The chain employs TRBV5-4 and TRBJ2-2, with D unresolved. This CDR3 region has 12 residues. The V and J ends lost 4 bases and 5 bases respectively, with 6 bases between them. Germline loops: CDR1 SGHNT, CDR2 YYREEE (reference sequence). The CDR3 DNA follows: TGTGCCAGCAGCAGGCGAACCGGGGAGCTGTTTTTT. Encoded protein: CASSRRTGELFF.

The chain is built from TRBV7-3 and TRBJ1-2; 7 nucleotides line up with TRBD1. The CDR3 spans 14 residues. J gave up 8 bases and V 3 bases, and 9 bases lay outside the gene matches. The germline gives CDR1 SGHTA, CDR2 FQGTGA. The CDR3: CASSLEPTGHGYTF. Written as DNA, the CDR3 is TGTGCCAGCAGCTTGGAACCGACAGGGCACGGCTACACCTTC.

This clone appeared a few times. The chain carries TRBV14 and TRBJ2-2; D might be TRBD1 or TRBD2, each matching 5 bases. V was clipped by 2 bases and J by 3 bases, with 10 bases between them. From germline, CDR1 is SGHDN and CDR2 FVKESK. The CDR3 is 15 amino acids. DNA of the CDR3: TGTGCCAGCAGCCAATTGCTGGGGGACACCGGGGAGCTGTTTTTT. Translating gives CASSQLLGDTGELFF. Using reference TRBV14 and TRBJ2-2 for the parts outside the CDR3, the full variable domain is EAGVTQFPSHSVIEKGQTVTLRCDPISGHDNLYWYRRVMGKEIKFLLHFVKESKQDESGMPNNRFLAERTGGTYSTLKVQPAELEDSGVYFCASSQLLGDTGELFFGEGSRLTVL.

This rearrangement joins TRBV10-3 to TRBJ2-3; D is uncertain. Trimming removed 6 bases at V and 4 bases at J, with 17 bases between. From germline, CDR1 is ENHRY and CDR2 SYGVKD. CDR3 length equals 15 residues. The CDR3, as DNA: TGTGCCATCAGCCCACAGTTACGGGCTTCAGATACGCAGTATTTT. This sequence encodes CAISPQLRASDTQYF.

Points on this clone: This sample includes further DNA sequences coding for the same CDR3. The V gene is TRBV19, the J gene TRBJ1-1; D gene ambiguous. CDR1 and CDR2 from the germline V gene are LNHDA and SQIVND (reference sequence). Between the trimmed V and J ends, which lost 0 bases and 1 base, there was a span of 3 bases. The CDR3 totals 13 residues. The CDR3 bases are TGTGCCAGTAGTATAGAGAGGAACACTGAAGCTTTCTTT. Protein sequence: CASSIERNTEAFF.

The V gene is TRBV28, the J gene TRBJ1-5; no definite D call. The germline V gene has CDR1 MDHEN and CDR2 SYDVKM. Trimming stripped 6 bases from V and 0 bases from J, with 12 bases between. The CDR3 is 15 residues long. The CDR3 nucleotides are TGTGCCAGCAGAAATGGGCTTTATAGCAATCAGCCCCAGCATTTT. Its protein is CASRNGLYSNQPQHF.

In nucleotides, the CDR3 is TGTGCCAGCAGCCCGCGACTAGCGGGGAACACCTACGAGCAGTACTTC. It is translated as CASSPRLAGNTYEQYF. The rearrangement joins TRBV7-8 to TRBJ2-7; TRBD2 matches at 11 bases. Trimming at V came to 5 bases and at J to 2 bases, leaving 8 bases not matched to a gene. CDR1 SGHVS and CDR2 FQNEAQ come from the germline V gene. This CDR3 has 16 residues.

The V gene is TRBV5-4, the J gene TRBJ1-4; 7 bases agree with TRBD1. This CDR3 has 14 amino acids. Per germline, CDR1 SGHNT and CDR2 YYREEE (reference sequence). The trim removed 3 bases at V and 7 bases at J, leaving 6 bases unmatched. The CDR3 DNA reads TGTGCCAGCAGCTCCGGACAGGAAGCTGAAAAACTGTTTTTT. Protein: CASSSGQEAEKLFF.

This clone appeared a single time. The chain links TRBV4-3 to TRBJ2-7; TRBD1 might be the D (7 bases). Trimming removed 3 bases at V and 7 bases at J, with 19 bases between. Germline CDR1 is LGHNA and CDR2 is YSLEER. The CDR3 is 15 amino acids. CDR3 in amino acids: CASSQSVRQGGEQYF. CDR3 DNA sequence: TGCGCCAGCAGCCAGTCCGTTCGACAGGGAGGAGAGCAGTACTTC.

V and J are TRBV28 and TRBJ2-2, with D perhaps matching TRBD2 (6 bases). CDR1 and CDR2 (germline): MDHEN, SYDVKM. Trimming removed 4 bases at V and 3 bases at J, with 12 bases between. CDR3 length: 15 residues. In nucleotides, the CDR3 is TGTGCCAGCAGTTCGCCGGGACTGTACACCGGGGAGCTGTTTTTT. It codes for CASSSPGLYTGELFF.

CDR3 nucleotides: TGTGCCAGCAGCTTGGATATGACCTACGAGCAGTACTTC. Its protein product is CASSLDMTYEQYF. The chain couples TRBV5-5 to TRBJ2-7, with D unresolved. Looked up from germline, CDR1 is SGHKS and CDR2 is YYEKEE (reference sequence). V lost 0 bases and J lost 2, with 6 bases in between. The CDR3 covers 13 residues. Full variable domain (outside the CDR3, taken from reference TRBV5-5 and TRBJ2-7): DAGVTQSPTHLIKTRGQQVTLRCSPISGHKSVSWYQQVLGQGPQFIFQYYEKEERGRGNFPDRFSARQFPNYSSELNVNALLLGDSALYLCASSLDMTYEQYFGPGTRLTVT.

V and J are TRBV10-3 and TRBJ2-1, with D possibly matching TRBD2 (7 bases). The ends were cut back, 2 bases at V and 2 bases at J, with 19 bases in the middle. Germline assignment: CDR1 ENHRY and CDR2 SYGVKD. This CDR3 comprises 18 residues. In DNA form, the CDR3 reads TGTGCCATCAGTGAGCCCCGGGGGGCGTCCCAGACCTACAATGAGCAGTTCTTC. As protein: CAISEPRGASQTYNEQFF.

The chain has TRBV5-1 and TRBJ2-5, with 11 bases identical to TRBD1. The junction had 13 bases not matched to a gene; V was cut back by 4 bases and J by 2 bases. CDR1 is SGHRS and CDR2 is YFSETQ in the germline V gene. The CDR3 is made up of 18 amino acids. The CDR3 spells CASSRLRTGGGGQETQYF. CDR3 sequence (DNA): TGCGCCAGCAGCCGCCTGAGGACAGGGGGCGGAGGGCAAGAGACCCAGTACTTC.

The chain combines TRBV28 with TRBJ1-2, with D hard to call. The CDR3 consists of 14 residues. V shed 3 bases and J shed 7 bases, with 15 bases lying between them. CDR1 is MDHEN and CDR2 is SYDVKM in the germline V gene. This chain's CDR3 is CASSFQIRRFGYTF. CDR3 sequence (DNA): TGTGCCAGCAGTTTTCAGATTAGGAGATTTGGCTACACCTTC.

The V and J genes are TRBV9 and TRBJ2-1; the D gene is possibly TRBD2 (5 bases). CDR1 and CDR2 from the germline V gene are SGDLS and YYNGEE. Trimming left V 1 base short and J 2 bases short, with 13 bases between. This CDR3 has 16 amino acids. CDR3 protein: CASSVLAGRTYNEQFF. In DNA, the CDR3 is TGTGCCAGCAGCGTACTAGCAGGACGCACCTACAATGAGCAGTTCTTC.

The V gene is TRBV19, the J gene TRBJ2-1; 8 bases align to TRBD1. The CDR3 spans 14 residues. Germline V CDR1 and CDR2: LNHDA, SQIVND (reference sequence). J lost 8 bases, V lost 5 bases, and 8 bases had no gene match. This chain's CDR3 is CASSHGQGPDEQFF. DNA for the CDR3: TGTGCCAGTAGTCACGGACAGGGTCCGGATGAGCAGTTCTTC.

The chain uses TRBV9 and TRBJ2-3, with D possibly being TRBD2 (5 bases). Germline V gives CDR1 SGDLS, CDR2 YYNGEE. Trimming cost V 0 bases and J 3 bases, with 8 bases left between them. The CDR3 length is 14 residues. In DNA form, the CDR3 reads TGTGCCAGCAGCGTAGCCCAGCGGACAGATACGCAGTATTTT. Amino acids: CASSVAQRTDTQYF.

The chain employs TRBV6-1 and TRBJ2-1, with D perhaps TRBD2 (6 bases). The CDR3 totals 18 residues. Germline assignment: CDR1 MNHNS and CDR2 SASEGT. Between the trimmed V and J ends, which lost 2 bases and 2 bases, there was a span of 19 bases. In DNA, the CDR3 is TGTGCCAGCAGTGAAACCTGGTCTGGGCGGGGAACCTACAATGAGCAGTTCTTC. Its protein product is CASSETWSGRGTYNEQFF.

The rearrangement uses TRBV27 and TRBJ1-3; D is unresolved. The CDR3 spans 15 residues. Germline CDR1 MNHEY, CDR2 SMNVEV (reference sequence). V was clipped by 2 bases and J by 0 bases, with 8 bases between them. The CDR3 here is CASSLGRASGNTIYF. CDR3 DNA sequence: TGTGCCAGCAGTTTAGGGAGAGCCTCTGGAAACACCATATATTTT.